A selection of T cell receptor beta chains follows, all from one sample in a study of T cell responses to AZD1222 COVID-19 vaccine. The table came from immunoSEQ multiplex PCR; TCRdb's copy has only in-frame clones and leaves some out. The sample includes 70,000 to 95,000 clones, approximately 88% of them seen just once. The sample here was peripheral blood, taken on day 0 of MenACWY control vaccination. All receptors derive from an adult in good health. Both conserved end residues are part of each CDR3.

v_gene	CDR3aa
TRBV28	CASTSGRDANTGELFF
TRBV29-1	CSVSGGDFTPDTQYF
TRBV7-9	CASSSPQRNTGELFF
TRBV5-4	CASSFPGRPSGANVLTF
TRBV29-1	CSVDDGLLQETQYF
TRBV10-1	CASSEGYNSPLHF
TRBV7-8	CASSFPRGGHYGYTF
TRBV7-9	CASSSGDREETQYF
TRBV28	CASSSTSPLHF
TRBV20-1	CSASDASGRRNTQYF
TRBV9	CASSVDTVTEAFF
TRBV5-1	CASSLATMQETQYF
TRBV7-2	CASSPQQDYEQYF
TRBV3-1/TRBV3-2	CASRVDGGHEQYF
TRBV4-2	CASSQDGTSGLYEQYF
TRBV7-9	CASGKGGWELFF
TRBV28	CASSFLTLRKVTGNTIYF
TRBV12-3/TRBV12-4	CASRGLVPFF
TRBV10-1	CASNQARGTEAFF
TRBV18	CASSLLSLDAYMNTEAFF
TRBV3-1/TRBV3-2	CASSPTSGSTDTQYF
TRBV5-4	CASSLVSQRGYEQYF
TRBV7-2	CASSRTGGDTQYF
TRBV5-1	CASSSNAGGNTGELFF
TRBV28	CASRSPVLGDEQFF
TRBV6-1	CASSEWGTTEAFF
TRBV5-6	CASSLASGNTDTQYF
TRBV6-6	CASTEPGTGTYEQYF
TRBV7-9	CASSLAGQGRNEQFF
TRBV19	CASSDNSNQPQHF
TRBV3-1/TRBV3-2	CASSQEAGSGYEQYF
TRBV11-3	CASSQRSGSNIQYF
TRBV7-9	CASSRVQGVLTEQYF
TRBV28	CASRLPDRLNYGYTF
TRBV4-3	CASSLDSYQPQHF
TRBV9	CASSIGTPSYEQYF
TRBV29-1	CSGRDRADSYEQYF
TRBV5-5	CASSLTPIPGNTIYF
TRBV19	CASTTTGPSAGDEKLFF
TRBV6-5	CASSYSLSNSPLHF
TRBV11-3	CASSLDGNTYNEQFF
TRBV28	CASTLRGIQPQHF
TRBV5-1	CASSSTQGIEAFF
TRBV5-1	CASSPRQGGGEQYF
TRBV7-8	CASSPRTLYEQYF